The clone carrying this T cell receptor beta chain was seen once. Antigen specificity is unknown. The sample comes from a study of cytomegalovirus exposure and HLA in healthy donors. Whole-study results and caveats: Available immune exposure information covered CMV serostatus only.

The CDR3 is 14 residues long. The germline V gene encodes CDR1 SGHNT and CDR2 YYREEE (reference sequence). V lost 10 bases to trimming and J lost 5 bases; unmatched junction nucleotides: 13. This PCR relied on a set of 60 Vbeta primers and 13 Jbeta primers. Sequencing used immunoSEQ multiplex PCR; TCRdb keeps in-frame clones, though not all of them. The data contain 90,000 to 150,000 clones, around 60% of them singletons. This clonotype originated in a man aged 40-50 years in good health and CMV-seropositive. Sequencing was performed on PBMCs. The chain links TRBV5-4 to TRBJ2-7; TRBD2 aligns across 9 bases. The CDR3 DNA is TGTGCCGGAACGAATCTAGCGGGGAAAGACGAGCAGTACTTC. It encodes CAGTNLAGKDEQYF. Complete variable domain (other parts from reference TRBV5-4 and TRBJ2-7): ETGVTQSPTHLIKTRGQQVTLRCSSQSGHNTVSWYQQALGQGPQFIFQYYREEENGRGNFPPRFSGLQFPNYSSELNVNALELDDSALYLCAGTNLAGKDEQYFGPGTRLTVT.